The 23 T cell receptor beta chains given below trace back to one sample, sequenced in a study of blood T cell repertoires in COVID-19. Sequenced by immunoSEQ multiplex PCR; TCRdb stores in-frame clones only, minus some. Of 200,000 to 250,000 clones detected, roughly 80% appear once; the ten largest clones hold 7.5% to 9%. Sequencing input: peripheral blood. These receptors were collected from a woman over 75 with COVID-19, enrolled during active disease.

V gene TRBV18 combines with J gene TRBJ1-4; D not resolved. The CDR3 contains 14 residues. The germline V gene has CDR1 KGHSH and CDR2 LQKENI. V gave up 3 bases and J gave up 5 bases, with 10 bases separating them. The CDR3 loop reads CASSPTPRNEKLFF. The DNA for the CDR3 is TGTGCCAGCTCACCGACACCTCGGAATGAAAAACTGTTTTTT.

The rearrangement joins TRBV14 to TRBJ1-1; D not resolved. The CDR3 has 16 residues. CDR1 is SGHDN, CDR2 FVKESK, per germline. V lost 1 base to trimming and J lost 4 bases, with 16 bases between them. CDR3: CASSQAPGLGSTEAFF. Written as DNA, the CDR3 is TGTGCCAGCAGCCAAGCACCCGGACTAGGCAGCACTGAAGCTTTCTTT. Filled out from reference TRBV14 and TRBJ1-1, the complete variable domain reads EAGVTQFPSHSVIEKGQTVTLRCDPISGHDNLYWYRRVMGKEIKFLLHFVKESKQDESGMPNNRFLAERTGGTYSTLKVQPAELEDSGVYFCASSQAPGLGSTEAFFGQGTRLTVV.

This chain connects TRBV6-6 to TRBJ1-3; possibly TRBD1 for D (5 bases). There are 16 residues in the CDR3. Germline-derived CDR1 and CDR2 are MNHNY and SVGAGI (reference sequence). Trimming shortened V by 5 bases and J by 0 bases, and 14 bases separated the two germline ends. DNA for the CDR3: TGTGCCAGCAGTCACCTTTGGGGCGACTCTGGAAACACCATATATTTT. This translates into CASSHLWGDSGNTIYF.

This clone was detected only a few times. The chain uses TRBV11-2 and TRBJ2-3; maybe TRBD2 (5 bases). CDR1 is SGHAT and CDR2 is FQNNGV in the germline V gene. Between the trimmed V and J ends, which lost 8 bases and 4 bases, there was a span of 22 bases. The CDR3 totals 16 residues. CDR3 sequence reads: CASSRNGPEVADTQYF. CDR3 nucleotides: TGTGCCAGCTCAAGAAATGGACCGGAGGTGGCAGATACGCAGTATTTT.

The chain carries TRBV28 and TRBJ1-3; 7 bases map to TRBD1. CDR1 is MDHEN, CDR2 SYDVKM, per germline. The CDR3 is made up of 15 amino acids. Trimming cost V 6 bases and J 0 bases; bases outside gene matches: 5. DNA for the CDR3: TGTGCCAGCAGAGTAGGGACAGTCTCTGGAAACACCATATATTTT. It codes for CASRVGTVSGNTIYF.

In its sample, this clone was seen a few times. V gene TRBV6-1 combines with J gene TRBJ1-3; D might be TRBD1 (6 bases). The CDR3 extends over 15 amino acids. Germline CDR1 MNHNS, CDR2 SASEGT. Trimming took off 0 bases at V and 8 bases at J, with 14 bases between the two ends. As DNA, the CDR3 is TGTGCCAGCAGTGAAGCGCTAACAGGGTTGGACACCATATATTTT. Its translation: CASSEALTGLDTIYF.

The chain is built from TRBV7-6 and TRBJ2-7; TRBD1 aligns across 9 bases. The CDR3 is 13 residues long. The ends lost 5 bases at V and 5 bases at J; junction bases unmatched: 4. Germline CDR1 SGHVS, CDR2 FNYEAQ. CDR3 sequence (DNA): TGTGCCAGCAGCCCCCGGACAGGGGACGAGCAGTACTTC. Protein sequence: CASSPRTGDEQYF.

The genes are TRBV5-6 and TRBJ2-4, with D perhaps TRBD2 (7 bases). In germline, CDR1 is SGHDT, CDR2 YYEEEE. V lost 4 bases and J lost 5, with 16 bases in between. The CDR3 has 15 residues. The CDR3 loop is CASSPSRGAQNIQYF. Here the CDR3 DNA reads TGTGCCAGCAGCCCTAGCCGGGGGGCCCAAAACATTCAGTACTTC.

Here the CDR3 reads CASSTENYGYTF. The CDR3 nucleotides are TGTGCCAGCAGTACTGAAAACTATGGCTACACCTTC. The V and J genes are TRBV6-5 and TRBJ1-2; D call uncertain. CDR3 length: 12 residues. V was trimmed by 5 bases and J by 2 bases, leaving 6 bases between them. Per germline, CDR1 MNHEY and CDR2 SVGAGI.

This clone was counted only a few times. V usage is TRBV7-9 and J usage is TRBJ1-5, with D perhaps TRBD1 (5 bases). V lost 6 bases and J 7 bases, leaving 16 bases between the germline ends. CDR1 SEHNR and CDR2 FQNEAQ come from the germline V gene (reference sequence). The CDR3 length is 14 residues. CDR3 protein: CASSKDSREQPQHF. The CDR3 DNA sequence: TGTGCCAGCAGTAAAGACAGTCGGGAGCAGCCCCAGCATTTT.

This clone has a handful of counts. CDR3 protein: CASSVASPPGQVSPLHF. The CDR3 DNA is TGTGCCAGCAGCGTAGCTTCTCCTCCGGGACAGGTTTCACCCCTCCACTTT. This chain links TRBV9 with TRBJ1-6; 8 bases line up with TRBD1. Trimming removed 0 bases from V and 9 bases from J; junction bases left unmatched: 11. Per the germline V gene, CDR1 is SGDLS and CDR2 is YYNGEE. The CDR3 is 17 residues long.

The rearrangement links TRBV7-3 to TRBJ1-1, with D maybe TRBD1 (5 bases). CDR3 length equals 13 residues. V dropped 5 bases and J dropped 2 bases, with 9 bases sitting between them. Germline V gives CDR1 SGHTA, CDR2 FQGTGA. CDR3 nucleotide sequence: TGTGCCAGCAGCCCGGGGGGAAACACTGAAGCTTTCTTT. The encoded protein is CASSPGGNTEAFF.

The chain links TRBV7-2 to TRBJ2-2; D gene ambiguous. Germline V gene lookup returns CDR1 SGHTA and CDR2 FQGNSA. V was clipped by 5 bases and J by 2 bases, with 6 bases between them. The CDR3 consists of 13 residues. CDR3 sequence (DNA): TGTGCCAGCAGCCCTCGTAACACCGGGGAGCTGTTTTTT. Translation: CASSPRNTGELFF.

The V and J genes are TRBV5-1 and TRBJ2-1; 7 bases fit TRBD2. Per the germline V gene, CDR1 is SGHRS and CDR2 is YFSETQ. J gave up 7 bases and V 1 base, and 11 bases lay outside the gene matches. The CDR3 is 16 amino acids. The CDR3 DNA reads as TGCGCCAGCAGCTTGACCTCTAGCGGTGCTACAAATGAGCAGTTCTTC. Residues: CASSLTSSGATNEQFF.

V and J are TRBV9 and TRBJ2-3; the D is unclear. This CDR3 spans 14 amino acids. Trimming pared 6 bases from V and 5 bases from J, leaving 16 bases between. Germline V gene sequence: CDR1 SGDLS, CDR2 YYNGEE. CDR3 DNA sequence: TGTGCCAGCACGCAAAGCCCCCGACAAGATACGCAGTATTTT. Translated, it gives CASTQSPRQDTQYF.

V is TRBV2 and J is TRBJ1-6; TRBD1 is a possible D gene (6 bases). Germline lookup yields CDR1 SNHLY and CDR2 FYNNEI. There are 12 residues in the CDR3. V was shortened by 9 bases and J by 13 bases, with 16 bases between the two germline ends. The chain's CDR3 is CASCDRSGPLHF. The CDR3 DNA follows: TGTGCCAGTTGCGACAGGAGCGGCCCCCTCCACTTT.

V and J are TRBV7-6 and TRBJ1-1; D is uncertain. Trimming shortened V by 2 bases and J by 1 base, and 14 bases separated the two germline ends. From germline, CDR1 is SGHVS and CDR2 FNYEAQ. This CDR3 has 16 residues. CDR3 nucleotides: TGTGCCAGCAGCTTACAGGCGCACCCGCGGAACACTGAAGCTTTCTTT. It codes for CASSLQAHPRNTEAFF. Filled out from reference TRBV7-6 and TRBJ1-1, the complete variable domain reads GAGVSQSPRYKVTKRGQDVALRCDPISGHVSLYWYRQALGQGPEFLTYFNYEAQQDKSGLPNDRFSAERPEGSISTLTIQRTEQRDSAMYRCASSLQAHPRNTEAFFGQGTRLTVV.

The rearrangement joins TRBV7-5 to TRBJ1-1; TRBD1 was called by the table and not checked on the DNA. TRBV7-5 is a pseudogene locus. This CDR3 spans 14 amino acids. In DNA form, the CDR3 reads TGTGCCAGAACCTTCAGGGGCGGTCGCCCTGAAGCTTTCTTT. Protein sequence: CARTFRGGRPEAFF.

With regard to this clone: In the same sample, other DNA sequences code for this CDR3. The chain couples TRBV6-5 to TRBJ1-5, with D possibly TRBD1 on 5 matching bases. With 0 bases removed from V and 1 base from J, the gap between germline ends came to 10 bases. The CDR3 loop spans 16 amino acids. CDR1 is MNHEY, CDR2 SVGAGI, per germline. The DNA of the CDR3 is TGTGCCAGCAGTTACTCGGGGCAAAGGAGCAATCAGCCCCAGCATTTT. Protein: CASSYSGQRSNQPQHF.

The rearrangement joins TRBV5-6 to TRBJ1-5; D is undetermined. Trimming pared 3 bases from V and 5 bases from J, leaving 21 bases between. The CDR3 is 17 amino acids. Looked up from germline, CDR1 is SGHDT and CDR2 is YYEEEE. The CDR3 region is CASSSTRTQMPDQPQHF. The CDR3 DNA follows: TGTGCCAGCAGCTCAACTCGGACTCAGATGCCAGATCAGCCCCAGCATTTT.

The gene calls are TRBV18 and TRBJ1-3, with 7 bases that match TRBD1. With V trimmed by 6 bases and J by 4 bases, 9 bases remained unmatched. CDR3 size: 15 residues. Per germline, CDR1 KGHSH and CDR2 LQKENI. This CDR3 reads CASSPGTASGNTIYF. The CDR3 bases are TGTGCCAGCTCGCCCGGGACAGCGTCAGGAAACACCATATATTTT.

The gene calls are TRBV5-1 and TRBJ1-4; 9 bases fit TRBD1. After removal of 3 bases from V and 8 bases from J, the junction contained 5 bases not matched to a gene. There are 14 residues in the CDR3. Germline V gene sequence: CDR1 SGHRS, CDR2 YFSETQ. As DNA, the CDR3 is TGCGCCAGCAGCTCCGGACAGGGGAGGGAAAAACTGTTTTTT. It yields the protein CASSSGQGREKLFF. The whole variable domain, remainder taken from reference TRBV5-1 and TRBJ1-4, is KAGVTQTPRYLIKTRGQQVTLSCSPISGHRSVSWYQQTPGQGLQFLFEYFSETQRNKGNFPGRFSGRQFSNSRSEMNVSTLELGDSALYLCASSSGQGREKLFFGSGTQLSVL.

CDR3 protein: CASSVVSGGTEAFF. The CDR3 nucleotides read TGTGCCAGCAGCGTAGTGTCAGGGGGCACTGAAGCTTTCTTT. This chain connects TRBV9 to TRBJ1-1, with 7 positions matching TRBD1. This CDR3 is built from 14 residues. V gave up 0 bases and J gave up 4 bases; unmatched junction bases: 3. Looked up from germline, CDR1 is SGDLS and CDR2 is YYNGEE.